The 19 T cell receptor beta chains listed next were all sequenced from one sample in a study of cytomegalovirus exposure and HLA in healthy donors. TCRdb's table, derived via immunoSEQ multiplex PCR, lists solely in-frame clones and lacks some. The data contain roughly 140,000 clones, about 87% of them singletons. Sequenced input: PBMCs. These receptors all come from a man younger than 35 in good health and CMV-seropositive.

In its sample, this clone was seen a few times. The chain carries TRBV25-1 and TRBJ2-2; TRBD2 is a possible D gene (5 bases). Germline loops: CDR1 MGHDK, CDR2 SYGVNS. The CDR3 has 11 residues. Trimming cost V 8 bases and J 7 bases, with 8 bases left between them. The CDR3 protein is CASLGGGELFF. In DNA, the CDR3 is TGTGCCAGCCTTGGAGGCGGGGAGCTGTTTTTT.

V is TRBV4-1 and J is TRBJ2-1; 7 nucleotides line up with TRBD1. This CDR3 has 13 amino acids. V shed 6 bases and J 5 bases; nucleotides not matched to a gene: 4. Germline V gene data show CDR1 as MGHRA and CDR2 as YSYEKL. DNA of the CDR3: TGCGCCAGCAGTCTCGACAGGGACAATGAGCAGTTCTTC. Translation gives CASSLDRDNEQFF.

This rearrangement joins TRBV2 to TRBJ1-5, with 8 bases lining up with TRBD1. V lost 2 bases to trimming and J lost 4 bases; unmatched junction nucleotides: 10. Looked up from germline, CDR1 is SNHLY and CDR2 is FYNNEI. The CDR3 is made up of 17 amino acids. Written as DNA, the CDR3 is TGTGCCAGCAGTGAATCCCCCCGGGACAGGAGTAATCAGCCCCAGCATTTT. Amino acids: CASSESPRDRSNQPQHF.

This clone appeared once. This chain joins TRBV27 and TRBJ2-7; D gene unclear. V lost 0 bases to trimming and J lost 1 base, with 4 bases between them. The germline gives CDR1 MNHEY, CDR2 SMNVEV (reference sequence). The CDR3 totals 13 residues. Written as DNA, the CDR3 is TGTGCCAGCAGTTTATCCGGTTCCTACGAGCAGTACTTC. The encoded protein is CASSLSGSYEQYF.

This CDR3 is CASSIYPTGDYGYTF. CDR3 DNA: TGCGCCAGCAGCATATACCCTACAGGGGACTATGGCTACACCTTC. This rearrangement joins TRBV5-1 to TRBJ1-2; TRBD1 matches 7 bases. The CDR3 sequence is 15 residues long. V lost 4 bases and J lost 3; bases outside the gene matches: 9. Germline V lookup: CDR1 SGHRS, CDR2 YFSETQ.

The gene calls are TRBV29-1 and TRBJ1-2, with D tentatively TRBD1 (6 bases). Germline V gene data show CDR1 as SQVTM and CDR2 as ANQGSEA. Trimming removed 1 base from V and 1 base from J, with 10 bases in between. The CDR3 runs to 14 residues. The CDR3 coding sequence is TGCAGCGTTGAAGTTCAGGGGAATAACTATGGCTACACCTTC. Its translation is CSVEVQGNNYGYTF.

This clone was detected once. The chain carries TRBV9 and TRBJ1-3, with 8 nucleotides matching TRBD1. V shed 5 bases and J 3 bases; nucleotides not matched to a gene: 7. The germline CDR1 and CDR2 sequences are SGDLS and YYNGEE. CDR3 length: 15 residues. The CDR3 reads CASRSSGGLGNTIYF. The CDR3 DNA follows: TGTGCCAGCAGGTCCTCAGGGGGCCTTGGAAACACCATATATTTT.

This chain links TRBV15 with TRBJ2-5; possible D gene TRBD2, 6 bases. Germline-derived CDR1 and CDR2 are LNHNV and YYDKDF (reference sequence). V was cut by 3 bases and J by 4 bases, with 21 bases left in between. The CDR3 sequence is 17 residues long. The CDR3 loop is CATSRQDTSSFGETQYF. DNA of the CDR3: TGTGCCACCAGCAGGCAGGATACTAGCTCATTCGGAGAGACCCAGTACTTC.

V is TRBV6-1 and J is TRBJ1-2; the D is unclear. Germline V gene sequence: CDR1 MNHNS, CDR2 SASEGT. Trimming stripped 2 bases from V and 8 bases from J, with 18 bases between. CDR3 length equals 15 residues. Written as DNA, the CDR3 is TGTGCCAGCAGTGAAATGGCTCTGTCGGGTTCCGGCTACACCTTC. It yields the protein CASSEMALSGSGYTF.

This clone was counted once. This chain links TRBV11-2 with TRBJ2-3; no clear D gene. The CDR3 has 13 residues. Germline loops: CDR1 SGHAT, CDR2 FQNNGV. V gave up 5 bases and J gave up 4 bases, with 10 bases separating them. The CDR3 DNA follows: TGTGCCAGCAGCCCCTCTTATGCAGATACGCAGTATTTT. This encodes CASSPSYADTQYF.

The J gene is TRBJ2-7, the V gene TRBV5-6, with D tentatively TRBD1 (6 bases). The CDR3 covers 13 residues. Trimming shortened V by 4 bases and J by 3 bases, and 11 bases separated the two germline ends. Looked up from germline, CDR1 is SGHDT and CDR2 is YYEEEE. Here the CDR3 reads CASSNRANYEQYF. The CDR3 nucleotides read TGTGCCAGCAGCAACAGGGCTAACTACGAGCAGTACTTC.

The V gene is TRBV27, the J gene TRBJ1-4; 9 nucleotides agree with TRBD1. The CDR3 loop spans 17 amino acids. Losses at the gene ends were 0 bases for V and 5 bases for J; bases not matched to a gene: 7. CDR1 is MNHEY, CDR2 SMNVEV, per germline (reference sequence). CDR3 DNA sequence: TGTGCCAGCAGTTTATCGGGACAGGGAGTGAGGAATGAAAAACTGTTTTTT. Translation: CASSLSGQGVRNEKLFF.

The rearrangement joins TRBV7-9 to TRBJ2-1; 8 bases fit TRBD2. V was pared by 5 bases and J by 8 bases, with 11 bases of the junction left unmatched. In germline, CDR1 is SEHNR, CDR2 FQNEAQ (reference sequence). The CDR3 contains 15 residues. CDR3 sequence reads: CASSRLAGLGDEQFF. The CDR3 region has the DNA TGTGCCAGCAGCCGCCTAGCGGGTTTGGGCGATGAGCAGTTCTTC.

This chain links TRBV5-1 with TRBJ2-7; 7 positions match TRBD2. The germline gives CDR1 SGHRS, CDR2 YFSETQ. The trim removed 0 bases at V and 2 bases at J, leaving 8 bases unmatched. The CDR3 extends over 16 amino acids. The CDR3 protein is CASSLAASGKTYEQYF. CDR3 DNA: TGCGCCAGCAGCTTGGCGGCTAGCGGTAAGACCTACGAGCAGTACTTC.

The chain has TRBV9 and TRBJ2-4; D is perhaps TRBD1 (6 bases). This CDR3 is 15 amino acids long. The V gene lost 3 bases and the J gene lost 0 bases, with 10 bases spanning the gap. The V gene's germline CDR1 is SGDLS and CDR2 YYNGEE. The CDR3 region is CASSGTALAKNIQYF. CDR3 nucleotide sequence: TGTGCCAGCAGCGGGACAGCCCTAGCCAAAAACATTCAGTACTTC.

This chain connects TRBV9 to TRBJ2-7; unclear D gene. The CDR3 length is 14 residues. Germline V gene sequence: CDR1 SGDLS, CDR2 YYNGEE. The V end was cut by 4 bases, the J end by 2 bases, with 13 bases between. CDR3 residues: CASSPLGHPYEQYF. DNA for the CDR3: TGTGCCAGCAGCCCCCTTGGGCACCCCTACGAGCAGTACTTC.

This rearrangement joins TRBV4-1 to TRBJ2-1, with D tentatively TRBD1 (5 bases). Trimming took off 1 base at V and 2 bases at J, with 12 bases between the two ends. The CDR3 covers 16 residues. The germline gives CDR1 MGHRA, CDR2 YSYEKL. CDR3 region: CASSQGSRVTYNEQFF. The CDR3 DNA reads TGCGCCAGCAGCCAAGGGTCCAGGGTTACCTACAATGAGCAGTTCTTC.

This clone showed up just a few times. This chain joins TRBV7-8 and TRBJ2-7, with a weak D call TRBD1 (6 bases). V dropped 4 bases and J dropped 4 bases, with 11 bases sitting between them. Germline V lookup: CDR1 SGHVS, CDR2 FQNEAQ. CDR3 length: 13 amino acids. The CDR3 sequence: CASSYTGMYEQYF. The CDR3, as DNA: TGTGCCAGCAGCTACACAGGGATGTACGAGCAGTACTTC.

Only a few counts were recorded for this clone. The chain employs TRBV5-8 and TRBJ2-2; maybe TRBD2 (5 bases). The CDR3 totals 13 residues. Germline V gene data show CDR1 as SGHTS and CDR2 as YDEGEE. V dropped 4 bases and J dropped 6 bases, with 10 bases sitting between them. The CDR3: CASSAGWAGELFF. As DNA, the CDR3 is TGTGCCAGCAGCGCGGGTTGGGCCGGGGAGCTGTTTTTT.